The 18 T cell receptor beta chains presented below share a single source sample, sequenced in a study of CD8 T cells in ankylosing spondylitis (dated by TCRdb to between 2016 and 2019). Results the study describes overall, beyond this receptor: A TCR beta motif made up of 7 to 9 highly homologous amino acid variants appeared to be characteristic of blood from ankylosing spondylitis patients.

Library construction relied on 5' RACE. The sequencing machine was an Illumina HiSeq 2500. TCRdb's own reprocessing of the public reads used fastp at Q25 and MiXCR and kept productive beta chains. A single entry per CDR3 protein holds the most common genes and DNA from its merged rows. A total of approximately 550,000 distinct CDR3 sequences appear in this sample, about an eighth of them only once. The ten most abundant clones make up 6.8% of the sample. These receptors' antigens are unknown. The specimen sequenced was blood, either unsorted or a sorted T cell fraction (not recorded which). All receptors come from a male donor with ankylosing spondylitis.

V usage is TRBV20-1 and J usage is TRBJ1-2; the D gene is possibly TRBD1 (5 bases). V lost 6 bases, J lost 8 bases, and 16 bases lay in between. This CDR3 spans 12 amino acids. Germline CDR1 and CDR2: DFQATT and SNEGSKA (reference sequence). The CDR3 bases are TGCAGTGCCCCAAGCGGGGCAGAAGGCTACACCTTC. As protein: CSAPSGAEGYTF.

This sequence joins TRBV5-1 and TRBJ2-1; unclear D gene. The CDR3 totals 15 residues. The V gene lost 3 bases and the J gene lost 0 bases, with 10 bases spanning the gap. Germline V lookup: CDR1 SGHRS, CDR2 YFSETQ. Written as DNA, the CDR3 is TGCGCCAGCAGCTACACCGAGAGCTCCTACAATGAGCAGTTCTTC. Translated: CASSYTESSYNEQFF.

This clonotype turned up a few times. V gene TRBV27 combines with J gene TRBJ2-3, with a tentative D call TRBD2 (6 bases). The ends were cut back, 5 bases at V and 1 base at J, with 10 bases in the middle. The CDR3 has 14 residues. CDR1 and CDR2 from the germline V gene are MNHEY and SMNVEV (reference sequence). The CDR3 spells CASSKRVGTDTQYF. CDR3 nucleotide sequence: TGTGCCAGCAGTAAGCGGGTGGGCACAGATACGCAGTATTTT.

The CDR3 sequence is CASSPPQAGRENEQFF. The DNA of the CDR3 is TGTGCCAGCAGCCCCCCCCAAGCAGGGAGGGAGAATGAGCAGTTCTTC. This chain uses TRBV3-1 with TRBJ2-1; the match to TRBD2 covers 7 bases. Per germline, CDR1 LGHDT and CDR2 YNNKEL (reference sequence). The trim removed 4 bases at V and 7 bases at J, leaving 13 bases unmatched. CDR3 length: 16 amino acids.

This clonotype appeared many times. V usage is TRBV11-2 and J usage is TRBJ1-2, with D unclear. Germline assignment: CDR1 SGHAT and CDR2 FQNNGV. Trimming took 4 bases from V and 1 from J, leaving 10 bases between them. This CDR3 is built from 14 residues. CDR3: CASSSRGVNYGYTF. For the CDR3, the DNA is TGTGCCAGCAGCTCCCGTGGGGTTAACTATGGCTACACCTTC.

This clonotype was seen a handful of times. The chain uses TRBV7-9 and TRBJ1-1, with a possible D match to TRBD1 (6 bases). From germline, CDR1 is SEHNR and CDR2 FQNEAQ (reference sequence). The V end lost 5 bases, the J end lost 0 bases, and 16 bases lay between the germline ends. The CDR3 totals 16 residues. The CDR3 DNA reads TGTGCCAGCAGCCCCCCCGGACAGCGCTTGAACACTGAAGCTTTCTTT. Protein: CASSPPGQRLNTEAFF.

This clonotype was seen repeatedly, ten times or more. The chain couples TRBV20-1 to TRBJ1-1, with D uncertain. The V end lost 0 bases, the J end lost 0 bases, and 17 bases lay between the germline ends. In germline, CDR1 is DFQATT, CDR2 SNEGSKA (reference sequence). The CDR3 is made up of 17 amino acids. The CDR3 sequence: CSARDNPLQPMNTEAFF. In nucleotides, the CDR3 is TGCAGTGCTAGAGATAACCCGTTACAGCCTATGAACACTGAAGCTTTCTTT.

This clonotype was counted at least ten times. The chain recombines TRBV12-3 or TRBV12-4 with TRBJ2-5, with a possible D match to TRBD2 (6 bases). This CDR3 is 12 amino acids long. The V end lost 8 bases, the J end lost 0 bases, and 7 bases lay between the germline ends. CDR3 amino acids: CASGRNQETQYF. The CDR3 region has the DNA TGTGCCAGCGGGAGGAACCAAGAGACCCAGTACTTC.

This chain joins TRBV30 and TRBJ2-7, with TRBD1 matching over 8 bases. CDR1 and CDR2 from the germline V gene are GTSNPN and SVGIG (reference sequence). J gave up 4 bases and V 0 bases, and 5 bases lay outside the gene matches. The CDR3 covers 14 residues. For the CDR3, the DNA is TGTGCCTGGAGTGTCACAGGGGGAAGGTACGAGCAGTACTTC. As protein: CAWSVTGGRYEQYF.

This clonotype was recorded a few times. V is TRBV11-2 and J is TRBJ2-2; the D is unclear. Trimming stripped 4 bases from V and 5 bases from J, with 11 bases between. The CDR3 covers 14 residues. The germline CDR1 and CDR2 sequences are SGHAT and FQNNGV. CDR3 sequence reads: CASSSVLRTGELFF. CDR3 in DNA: TGTGCCAGCAGCTCCGTTCTGCGGACCGGGGAGCTGTTTTTT.

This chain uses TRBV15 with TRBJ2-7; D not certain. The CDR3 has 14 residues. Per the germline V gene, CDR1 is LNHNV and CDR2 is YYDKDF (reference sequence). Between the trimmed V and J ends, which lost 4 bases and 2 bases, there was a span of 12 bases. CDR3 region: CATSISSHTYEQYF. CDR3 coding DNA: TGTGCCACCAGCATCAGTAGTCACACCTACGAGCAGTACTTC. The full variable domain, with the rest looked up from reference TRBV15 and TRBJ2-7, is DAMVIQNPRYQVTQFGKPVTLSCSQTLNHNVMYWYQQKSSQAPKLLFHYYDKDFNNEADTPDNFQSRRPNTSFCFLDIRSPGLGDTAMYLCATSISSHTYEQYFGPGTRLTVT.

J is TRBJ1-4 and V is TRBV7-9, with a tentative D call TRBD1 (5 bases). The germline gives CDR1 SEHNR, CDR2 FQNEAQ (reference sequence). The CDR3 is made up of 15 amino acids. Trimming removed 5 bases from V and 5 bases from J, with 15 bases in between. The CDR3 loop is CASSPPGLRNEKLFF. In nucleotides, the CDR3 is TGTGCCAGCAGCCCGCCGGGACTTCGAAATGAAAAACTGTTTTTT. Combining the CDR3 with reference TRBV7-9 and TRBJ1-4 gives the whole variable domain DTGVSQNPRHKITKRGQNVTFRCDPISEHNRLYWYRQTLGQGPEFLTYFQNEAQLEKSRLLSDRFSAERPKGSFSTLEIQRTEQGDSAMYLCASSPPGLRNEKLFFGSGTQLSVL.

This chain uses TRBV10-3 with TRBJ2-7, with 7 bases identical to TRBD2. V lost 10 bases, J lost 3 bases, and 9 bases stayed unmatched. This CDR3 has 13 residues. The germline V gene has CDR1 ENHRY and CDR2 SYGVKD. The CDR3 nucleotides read TGTGCCACCGGGCGGGAGTTGGGCTACGAGCAGTACGTC. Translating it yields CATGRELGYEQYV.

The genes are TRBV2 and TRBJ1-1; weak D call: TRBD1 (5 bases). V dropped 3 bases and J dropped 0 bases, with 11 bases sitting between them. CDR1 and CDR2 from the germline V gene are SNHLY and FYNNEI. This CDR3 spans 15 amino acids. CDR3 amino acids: CASSDYDSLNTEAFF. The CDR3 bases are TGTGCCAGCAGTGATTATGACAGCTTGAACACTGAAGCTTTCTTT.

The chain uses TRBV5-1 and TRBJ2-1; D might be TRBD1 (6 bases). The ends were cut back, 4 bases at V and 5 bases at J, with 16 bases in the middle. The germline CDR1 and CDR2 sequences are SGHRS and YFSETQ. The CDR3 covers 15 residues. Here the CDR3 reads CASSRTGSPNNEQFF. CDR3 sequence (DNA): TGCGCCAGCAGCCGCACAGGGAGCCCTAACAATGAGCAGTTCTTC.

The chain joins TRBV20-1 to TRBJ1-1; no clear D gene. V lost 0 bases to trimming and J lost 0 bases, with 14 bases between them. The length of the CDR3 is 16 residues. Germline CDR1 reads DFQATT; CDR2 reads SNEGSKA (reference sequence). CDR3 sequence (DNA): TGCAGTGCTAGAGAAGGTCCCGCAGGTATGAACACTGAAGCTTTCTTT. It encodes CSAREGPAGMNTEAFF.

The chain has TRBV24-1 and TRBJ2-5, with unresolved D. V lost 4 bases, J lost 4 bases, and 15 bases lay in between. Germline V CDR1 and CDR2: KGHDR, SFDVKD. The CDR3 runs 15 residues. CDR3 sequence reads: CATSDPVKGPETQYF. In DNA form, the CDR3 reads TGTGCCACCAGTGACCCCGTCAAGGGCCCAGAGACCCAGTACTTC.

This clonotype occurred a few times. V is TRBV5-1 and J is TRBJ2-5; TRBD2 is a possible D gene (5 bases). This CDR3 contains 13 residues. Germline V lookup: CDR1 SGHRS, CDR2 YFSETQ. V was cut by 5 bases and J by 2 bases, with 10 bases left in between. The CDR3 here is CASSSGEQETQYF. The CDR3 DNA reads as TGCGCCAGCAGTTCCGGGGAGCAAGAGACCCAGTACTTC.